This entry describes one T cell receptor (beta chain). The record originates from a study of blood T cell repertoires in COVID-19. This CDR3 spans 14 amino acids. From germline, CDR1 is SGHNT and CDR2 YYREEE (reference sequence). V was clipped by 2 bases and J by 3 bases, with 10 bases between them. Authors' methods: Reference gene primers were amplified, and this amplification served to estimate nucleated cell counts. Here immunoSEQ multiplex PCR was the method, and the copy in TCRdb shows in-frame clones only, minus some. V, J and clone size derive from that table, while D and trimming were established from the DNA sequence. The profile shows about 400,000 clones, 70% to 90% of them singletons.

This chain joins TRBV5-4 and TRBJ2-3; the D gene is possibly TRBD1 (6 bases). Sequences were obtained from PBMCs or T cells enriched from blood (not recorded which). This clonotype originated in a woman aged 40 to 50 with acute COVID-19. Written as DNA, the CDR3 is TGTGCCAGCAGCTTAGGGGGACGGACAGATACGCAGTATTTT. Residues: CASSLGGRTDTQYF.